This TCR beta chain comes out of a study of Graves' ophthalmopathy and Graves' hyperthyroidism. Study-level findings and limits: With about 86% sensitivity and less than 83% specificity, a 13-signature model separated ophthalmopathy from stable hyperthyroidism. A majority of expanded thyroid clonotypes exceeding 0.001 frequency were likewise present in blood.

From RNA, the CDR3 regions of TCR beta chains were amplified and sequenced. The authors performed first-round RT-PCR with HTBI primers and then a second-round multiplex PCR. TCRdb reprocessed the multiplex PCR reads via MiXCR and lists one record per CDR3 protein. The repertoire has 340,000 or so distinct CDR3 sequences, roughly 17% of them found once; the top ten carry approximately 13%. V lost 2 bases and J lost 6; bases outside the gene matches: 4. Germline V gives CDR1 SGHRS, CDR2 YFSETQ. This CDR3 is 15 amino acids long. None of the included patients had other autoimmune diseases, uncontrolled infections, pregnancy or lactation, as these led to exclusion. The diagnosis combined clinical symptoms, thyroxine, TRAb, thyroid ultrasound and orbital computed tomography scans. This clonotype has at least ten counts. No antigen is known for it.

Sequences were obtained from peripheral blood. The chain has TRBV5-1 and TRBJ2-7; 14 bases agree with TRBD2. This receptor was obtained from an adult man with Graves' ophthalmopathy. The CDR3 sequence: CASSFGLAGGVEQYF. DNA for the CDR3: TGCGCCAGCAGCTTCGGACTAGCGGGAGGTGTCGAGCAGTACTTC.